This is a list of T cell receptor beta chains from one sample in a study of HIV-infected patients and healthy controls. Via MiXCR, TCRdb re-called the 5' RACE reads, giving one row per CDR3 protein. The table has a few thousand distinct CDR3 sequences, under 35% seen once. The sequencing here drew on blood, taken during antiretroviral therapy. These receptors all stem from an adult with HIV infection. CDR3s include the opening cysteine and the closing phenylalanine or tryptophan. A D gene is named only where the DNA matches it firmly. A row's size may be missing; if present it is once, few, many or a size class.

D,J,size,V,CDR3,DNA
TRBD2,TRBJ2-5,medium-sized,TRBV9,CASSATGLPTETQYF,TGTGCCAGCAGCGCAACGGGACTACCGACAGAGACCCAGTACTTC
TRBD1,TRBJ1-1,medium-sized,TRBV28,CASSLVRGLNTEAFF,TGTGCCAGCAGTTTAGTCAGGGGGCTGAACACTGAAGCTTTCTTT
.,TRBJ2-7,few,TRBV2,CASSDVEQYF,TGTGCCAGCAGTGACGTCGAGCAGTACTTC
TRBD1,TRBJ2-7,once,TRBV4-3,CASSKVTGNYEKYF,TGCGCCAGCAGCAAAGTGACAGGGAACTACGAGAAGTACTTC
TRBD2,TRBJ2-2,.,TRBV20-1,CSASGRGNTGELFF,TGCAGTGCTAGCGGGAGGGGGAACACCGGGGAGCTGTTTTTT
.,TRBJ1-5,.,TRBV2,CAISEGGYSNHPQHF,TGTGCCATCAGTGAGGGGGGATATAGCAATCATCCCCAGCATTTT
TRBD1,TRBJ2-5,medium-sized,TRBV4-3,CASSQGTRTGKETQYF,TGCGCCAGCAGCCAAGGAACGAGGACAGGGAAAGAGACCCAGTACTTC
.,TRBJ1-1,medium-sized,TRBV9,CASSGGTFEAFF,TGTGCCAGCAGCGGCGGGACGTTCGAAGCTTTCTTT
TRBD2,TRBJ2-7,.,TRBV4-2,CASSQDGSSGGYYEQYF,TGTGCCAGCAGCCAAGATGGCTCGAGCGGGGGTTACTACGAGCAGTACTTC
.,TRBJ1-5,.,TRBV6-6,CASIGGDHQPQHF,TGTGCCAGCATTGGCGGTGACCATCAGCCCCAGCATTTT
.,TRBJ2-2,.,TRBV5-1,CASRGEREAGELFF,TGCGCCAGCAGAGGAGAAAGGGAGGCCGGGGAGCTGTTTTTT
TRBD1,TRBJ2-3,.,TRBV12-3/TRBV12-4,CASSFKGGPTDTQYF,TGTGCCAGCAGTTTTAAAGGGGGCCCTACAGATACGCAGTATTTT
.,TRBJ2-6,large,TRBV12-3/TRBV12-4,CASASSSGANVLTF,TGTGCCAGCGCCAGCAGCTCTGGGGCCAACGTCCTGACTTTC
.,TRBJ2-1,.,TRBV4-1,CASSQGWRNEQFF,TGCGCCAGCAGCCAAGGTTGGCGCAATGAGCAGTTCTTC
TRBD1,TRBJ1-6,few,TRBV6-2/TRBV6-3,CASSYEGAHSPLHF,TGTGCCAGCAGTTACGAGGGGGCGCATTCACCCCTCCACTTT
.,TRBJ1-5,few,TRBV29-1,CSFGQPQHF,TGCAGCTTCGGACAGCCCCAGCATTTT
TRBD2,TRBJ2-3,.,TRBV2,CASSDNSGGADTQYF,TGTGCCAGCAGTGACAATAGCGGGGGGGCAGATACGCAGTATTTT
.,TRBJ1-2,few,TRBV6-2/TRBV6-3,CASRADRTYGYTF,TGTGCCAGCAGGGCGGACAGAACCTATGGCTACACCTTC
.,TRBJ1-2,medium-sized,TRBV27,CASSINPGLYGYTF,TGTGCCAGCAGTATCAACCCAGGGCTCTATGGCTACACCTTC
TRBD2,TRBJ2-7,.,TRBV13,CASSPGRSGGVNYEQYF,TGTGCCAGCAGCCCCGGAAGGAGCGGGGGGGTAAACTACGAGCAGTACTTC
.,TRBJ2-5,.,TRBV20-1,CSARRRDSEETQYF,TGCAGTGCTAGACGGAGAGACAGCGAAGAGACCCAGTACTTC
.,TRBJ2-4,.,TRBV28,CASSLPQNLAKNIQYF,TGTGCCAGCAGTCTGCCGCAGAATCTAGCCAAAAACATTCAGTACTTC
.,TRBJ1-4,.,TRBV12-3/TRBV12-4,CASRPGGWEKLFF,TGTGCCAGCCGCCCCGGGGGGTGGGAAAAACTGTTTTTT
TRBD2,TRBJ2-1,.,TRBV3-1,CASSQLAGGEDTYNEQFF,TGTGCCAGCAGCCAACTAGCGGGGGGCGAAGACACCTACAATGAGCAGTTCTTC
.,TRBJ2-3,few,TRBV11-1,CASSLVKAHPTDTQYF,TGTGCCAGCAGCTTAGTAAAGGCCCACCCCACAGATACGCAGTATTTT
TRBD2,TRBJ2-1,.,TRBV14,CASSQERGNSSYNEQFF,TGTGCCAGCAGCCAGGAGCGGGGGAATAGCTCCTACAATGAGCAGTTCTTC
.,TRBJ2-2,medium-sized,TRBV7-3,CASSLGGTLNTGELFF,TGTGCCAGCAGCTTAGGGGGGACACTGAACACCGGGGAGCTGTTTTTT
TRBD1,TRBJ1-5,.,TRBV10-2,CASSQGQSRPQHF,TGCGCCAGCAGCCAGGGACAGAGCAGGCCCCAGCATTTT
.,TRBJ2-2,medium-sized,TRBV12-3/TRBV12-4,CASTDRTGELFF,TGTGCCAGCACGGATCGGACCGGGGAGCTGTTTTTT
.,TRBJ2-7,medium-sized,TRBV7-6,CASSLASLADEQYF,TGTGCCAGCAGCTTAGCTTCACTAGCTGACGAGCAGTACTTC
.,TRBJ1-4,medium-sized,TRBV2,CASRQESAPREKLFF,TGTGCCAGCAGACAAGAGAGTGCCCCAAGGGAAAAACTGTTTTTT
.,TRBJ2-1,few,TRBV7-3,CASSLPPSEEQFF,TGTGCCAGCAGCTTACCTCCGTCAGAAGAGCAGTTCTTC
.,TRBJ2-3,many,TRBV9,CASSPDRDTQYF,TGTGCCAGCAGCCCGGACAGAGATACGCAGTATTTT
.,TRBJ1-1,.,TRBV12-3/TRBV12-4,CASTAGATEAFF,TGTGCCAGCACCGCAGGGGCCACTGAAGCTTTCTTT
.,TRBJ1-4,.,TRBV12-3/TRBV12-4,CASAGAGRDEKLFF,TGTGCCAGCGCGGGGGCAGGGAGAGATGAAAAACTGTTTTTT
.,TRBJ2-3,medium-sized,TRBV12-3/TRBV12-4,CASSFRSSTDTQYF,TGTGCCAGCAGTTTTCGCAGCTCCACAGATACGCAGTATTTT
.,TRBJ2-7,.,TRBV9,CASSDARAYEQYF,TGTGCCAGCAGCGATGCCAGGGCCTACGAGCAGTACTTC
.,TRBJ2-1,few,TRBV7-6,CASSLDLTDNEQFF,TGTGCCAGCAGCTTAGATCTTACAGACAATGAGCAGTTCTTC
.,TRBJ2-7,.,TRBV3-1,CASSQGWLRPIYEQYF,TGTGCCAGCAGCCAGGGGTGGTTGCGACCAATTTACGAGCAGTACTTC
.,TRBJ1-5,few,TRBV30,CAWSVQWDQPQHF,TGTGCCTGGAGTGTGCAGTGGGATCAGCCCCAGCATTTT